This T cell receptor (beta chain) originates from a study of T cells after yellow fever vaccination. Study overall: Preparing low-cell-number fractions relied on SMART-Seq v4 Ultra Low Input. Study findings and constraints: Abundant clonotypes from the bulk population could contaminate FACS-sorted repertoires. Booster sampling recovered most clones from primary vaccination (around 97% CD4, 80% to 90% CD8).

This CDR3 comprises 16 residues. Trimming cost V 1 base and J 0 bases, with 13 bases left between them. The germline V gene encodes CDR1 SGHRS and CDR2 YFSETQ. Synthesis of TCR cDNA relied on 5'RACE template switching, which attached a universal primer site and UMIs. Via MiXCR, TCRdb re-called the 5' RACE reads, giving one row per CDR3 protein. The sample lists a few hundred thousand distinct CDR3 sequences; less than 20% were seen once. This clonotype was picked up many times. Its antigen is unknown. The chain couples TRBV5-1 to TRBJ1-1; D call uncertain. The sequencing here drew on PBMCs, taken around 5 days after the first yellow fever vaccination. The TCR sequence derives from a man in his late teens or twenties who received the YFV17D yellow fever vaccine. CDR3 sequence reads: CASSLSADDMNTEAFF. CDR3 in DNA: TGCGCCAGCAGCTTGTCCGCCGATGACATGAACACTGAAGCTTTCTTT.